This T cell receptor (beta chain) was retrieved from a study of blood T cell repertoires in COVID-19. Study information: From T cells, B-cell-depleted T cells, or PBMCs came the material, which was cDNA or gDNA.

Germline lookup yields CDR1 SSHAT and CDR2 FNYEAQ (reference sequence). The length of the CDR3 is 13 residues. Comment on this clone: The junction and the germline gene differ at one end; a read error may be behind it.

Generated by immunoSEQ multiplex PCR, the TCRdb table keeps only in-frame clones and is missing some. In the table there are about 150,000 clones, roughly 80% of which are singletons. The sequence was collected from an older woman with COVID-19, enrolled during active disease. The rearrangement links TRBV7-7 to TRBJ2-1; D unresolved. Input material: peripheral blood. CDR3 loop: CASSIQKNNEQFF. The CDR3 DNA sequence: TGTGCTAGCAGCATTCAGAAAAACAATGAGCAGTTCTTC.